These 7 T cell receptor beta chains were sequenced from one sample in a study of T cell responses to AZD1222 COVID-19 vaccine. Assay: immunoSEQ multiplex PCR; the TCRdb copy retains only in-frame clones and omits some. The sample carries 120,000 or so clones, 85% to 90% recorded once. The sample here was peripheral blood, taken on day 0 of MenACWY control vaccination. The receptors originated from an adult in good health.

The CDR3: CASSESRDNEQFF. For the CDR3, the DNA is TGTGCCAGCAGTGAATCGAGGGACAATGAGCAGTTCTTC. The chain carries TRBV2 and TRBJ2-1, with a tentative D call TRBD2 (5 bases). Trimming left V 2 bases short and J 5 bases short, with 7 bases between. The CDR3 spans 13 residues. Germline V gives CDR1 SNHLY, CDR2 FYNNEI.

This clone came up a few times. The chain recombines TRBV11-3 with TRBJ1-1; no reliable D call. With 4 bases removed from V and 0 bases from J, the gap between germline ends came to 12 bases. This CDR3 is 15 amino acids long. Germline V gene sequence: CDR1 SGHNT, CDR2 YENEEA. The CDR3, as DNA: TGTGCCAGCAGCTCCCCCTTAACAGTGAACACTGAAGCTTTCTTT. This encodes CASSSPLTVNTEAFF.

Here the CDR3 reads CASSLTQQGAVPTEAFF. CDR3 DNA sequence: TGTGCCAGCAGCTTAACCCAACAGGGGGCTGTACCCACTGAAGCTTTCTTT. V is TRBV7-8 and J is TRBJ1-1, with 9 bases fitting TRBD1. The V segment lost 2 bases and the J segment 4 bases; nucleotides outside the gene matches: 11. Germline lookup yields CDR1 SGHVS and CDR2 FQNEAQ. This CDR3 has 17 residues.

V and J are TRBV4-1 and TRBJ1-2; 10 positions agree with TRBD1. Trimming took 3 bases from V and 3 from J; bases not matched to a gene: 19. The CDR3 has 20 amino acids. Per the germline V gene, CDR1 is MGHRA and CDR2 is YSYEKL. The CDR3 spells CASSQGVLKTGGRRHYGYTF. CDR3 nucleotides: TGCGCCAGCAGCCAGGGGGTACTTAAGACAGGGGGCCGGAGACACTATGGCTACACCTTC.

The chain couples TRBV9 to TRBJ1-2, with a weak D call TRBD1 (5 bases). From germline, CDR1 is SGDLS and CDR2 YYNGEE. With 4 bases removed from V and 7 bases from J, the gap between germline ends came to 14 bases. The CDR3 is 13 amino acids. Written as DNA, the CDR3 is TGTGCCAGCAGCCTCGTTGATGGGGGTGGCTACACCTTC. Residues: CASSLVDGGGYTF. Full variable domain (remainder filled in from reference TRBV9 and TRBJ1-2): DSGVTQTPKHLITATGQRVTLRCSPRSGDLSVYWYQQSLDQGLQFLIQYYNGEERAKGNILERFSAQQFPDLHSELNLSSLELGDSALYFCASSLVDGGGYTFGSGTRLTVV.

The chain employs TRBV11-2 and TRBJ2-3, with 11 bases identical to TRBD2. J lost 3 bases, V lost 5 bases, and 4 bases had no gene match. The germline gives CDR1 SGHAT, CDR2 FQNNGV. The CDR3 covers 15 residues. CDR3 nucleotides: TGTGCCAGCAGCCCGAGACTAGCGGGGACAGATACGCAGTATTTT. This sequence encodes CASSPRLAGTDTQYF.

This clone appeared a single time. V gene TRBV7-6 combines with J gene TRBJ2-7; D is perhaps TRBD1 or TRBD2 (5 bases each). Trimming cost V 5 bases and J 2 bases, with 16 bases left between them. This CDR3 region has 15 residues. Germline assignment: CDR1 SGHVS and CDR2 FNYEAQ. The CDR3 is CASSATGAGAYEQYF. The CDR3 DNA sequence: TGTGCCAGCAGCGCCACTGGGGCGGGTGCCTACGAGCAGTACTTC.